This entry lists 6 T cell receptor beta chains sequenced from one sample in a study of memory CD4+ T cells and cytomegalovirus serostatus. Profiled with immunoSEQ multiplex PCR; TCRdb holds only in-frame clones, not every one. The repertoire holds some 58,000 clones, with approximately 77% as singletons. The sort gate was single viable CD3+CD4+CD8-CD45RO+ cells for memory CD4+ T cells. What was sequenced was memory CD4+ T cells from blood. The receptors stem from an adult in good health and CMV-seronegative.

The rearrangement uses TRBV29-1 and TRBJ1-1, with a possible D match to TRBD1 (5 bases). The CDR3 is 16 amino acids. Germline-derived CDR1 and CDR2 are SQVTM and ANQGSEA. The V end was cut by 7 bases, the J end by 4 bases, with 25 bases between. The CDR3 sequence: CSADIGRGVWGTEAFF. CDR3 DNA sequence: TGCAGCGCCGATATCGGACGGGGGGTTTGGGGCACTGAAGCTTTCTTT.

The chain is built from TRBV19 and TRBJ1-1, with 7 bases lining up with TRBD1. Germline V gene lookup returns CDR1 LNHDA and CDR2 SQIVND (reference sequence). The ends lost 6 bases at V and 0 bases at J; junction bases unmatched: 10. The CDR3 is 16 residues long. CDR3 bases: TGTGCCAGTAGGCGGATTGTAACAGGGGTGAACACTGAAGCTTTCTTT. Residues: CASRRIVTGVNTEAFF.

This chain connects TRBV5-1 to TRBJ2-3, with TRBD2 matching 7 bases. The germline CDR1 and CDR2 sequences are SGHRS and YFSETQ. The CDR3 consists of 15 residues. The trim removed 5 bases at V and 6 bases at J, leaving 12 bases unmatched. This chain's CDR3 is CASRMAGEPVDTQYF. The CDR3 DNA sequence: TGCGCCAGCAGGATGGCGGGGGAGCCGGTGGATACGCAGTATTTT.

The V call is TRBV9, the J call TRBJ2-7; 8 bases fit TRBD2. The CDR3 has 16 residues. CDR1 SGDLS and CDR2 YYNGEE come from the germline V gene. V shed 0 bases and J 0 bases; nucleotides not matched to a gene: 5. This CDR3 reads CASSVAATSASYEQYF. Here the CDR3 DNA reads TGTGCCAGCAGCGTAGCGGCGACTAGCGCCTCCTACGAGCAGTACTTC.

The chain links TRBV27 to TRBJ1-6; unclear D gene. The CDR3 runs to 17 residues. Germline V gene data show CDR1 as MNHEY and CDR2 as SMNVEV (reference sequence). Deletions cut 3 bases from V and 0 bases from J, with 12 bases between. The CDR3 region has the DNA TGTGCCAGCAGTTTCCAGTGGGCCGGCTCCTATAATTCACCCCTCCACTTT. Translation gives CASSFQWAGSYNSPLHF.

This sequence joins TRBV18 and TRBJ2-5; TRBD2 might be the D (5 bases). The CDR3 covers 15 residues. The V end lost 8 bases, the J end lost 2 bases, and 18 bases lay between the germline ends. Germline loops: CDR1 KGHSH, CDR2 LQKENI. Here the CDR3 reads CASILGVGSQETQYF. DNA of the CDR3: TGTGCCAGCATCCTGGGAGTGGGGTCACAAGAGACCCAGTACTTC.